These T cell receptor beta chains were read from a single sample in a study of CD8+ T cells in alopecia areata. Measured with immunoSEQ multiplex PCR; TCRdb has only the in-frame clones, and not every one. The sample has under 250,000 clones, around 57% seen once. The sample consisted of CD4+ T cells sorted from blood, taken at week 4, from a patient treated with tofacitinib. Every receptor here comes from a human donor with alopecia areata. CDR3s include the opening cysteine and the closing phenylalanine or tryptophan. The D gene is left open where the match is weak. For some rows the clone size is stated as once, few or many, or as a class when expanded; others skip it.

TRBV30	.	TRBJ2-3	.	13	CAWTRFLTDTQYF	TGTGCCTGGACTAGATTTTTGACAGATACGCAGTATTTT
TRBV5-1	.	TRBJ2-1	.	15	CASSLSKGGSNEQFF	TGCGCCAGCAGCTTGTCGAAAGGGGGAAGCAATGAGCAGTTCTTC
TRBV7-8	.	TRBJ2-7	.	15	CASSSHGTSSYEQYF	TGTGCCAGCAGCTCTCACGGGACATCCTCCTACGAGCAGTACTTC
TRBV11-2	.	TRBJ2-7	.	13	CASRYGNIYEQYF	TGTGCCAGCAGGTACGGAAACATCTACGAGCAGTACTTC
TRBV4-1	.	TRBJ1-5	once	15	CASSQDFSYNQPQHF	TGCGCCAGCAGCCAAGATTTCAGTTACAATCAGCCCCAGCATTTT
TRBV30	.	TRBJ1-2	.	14	CAWSVGARMDGYTF	TGTGCCTGGAGTGTTGGTGCGAGGATGGATGGCTACACCTTC
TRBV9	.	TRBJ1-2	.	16	CASSVAPQGRVEGYTF	TGTGCCAGCAGCGTAGCCCCCCAGGGGAGGGTTGAGGGCTACACCTTC
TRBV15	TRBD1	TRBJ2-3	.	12	CATSYGQGGQYF	TGTGCCACCAGTTACGGACAGGGGGGGCAGTATTTT
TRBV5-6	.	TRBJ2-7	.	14	CASSPGPSSYEQYF	TGTGCCAGCAGCCCGGGTCCGAGCTCCTACGAGCAGTACTTC
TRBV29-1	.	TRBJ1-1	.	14	CSVVPQAMNTEAFF	TGCAGCGTTGTGCCCCAAGCAATGAACACTGAAGCTTTCTTT
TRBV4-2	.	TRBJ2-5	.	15	CASSLGSDTWETQYF	TGTGCCAGCAGCCTGGGTTCGGACACCTGGGAGACCCAGTACTTC